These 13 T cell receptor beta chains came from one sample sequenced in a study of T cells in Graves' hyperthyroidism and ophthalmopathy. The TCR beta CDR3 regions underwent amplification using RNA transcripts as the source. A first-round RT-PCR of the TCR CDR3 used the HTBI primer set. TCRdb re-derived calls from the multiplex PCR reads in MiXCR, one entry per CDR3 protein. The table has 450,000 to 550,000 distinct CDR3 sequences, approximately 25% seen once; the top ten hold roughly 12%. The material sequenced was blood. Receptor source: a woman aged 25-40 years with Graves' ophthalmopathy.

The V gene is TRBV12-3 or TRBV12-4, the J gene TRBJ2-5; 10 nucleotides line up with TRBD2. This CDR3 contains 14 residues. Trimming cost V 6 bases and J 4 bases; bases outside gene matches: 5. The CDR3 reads CASRPGLASETQYF. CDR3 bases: TGTGCCAGCAGGCCGGGACTAGCGTCAGAGACCCAGTACTTC.

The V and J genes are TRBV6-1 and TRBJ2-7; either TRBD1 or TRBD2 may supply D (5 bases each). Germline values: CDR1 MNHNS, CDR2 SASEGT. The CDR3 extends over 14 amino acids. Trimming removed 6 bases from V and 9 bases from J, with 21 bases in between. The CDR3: CASRGGTASKGQYF. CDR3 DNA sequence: TGTGCCAGCAGGGGTGGGACGGCATCTAAAGGGCAGTACTTC.

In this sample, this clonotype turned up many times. This CDR3 reads CSAAGTGNTEAFF. The CDR3 DNA is TGCAGTGCAGCCGGGACAGGGAACACTGAAGCTTTCTTT. The chain has TRBV20-1 and TRBJ1-1, with 8 nucleotides matching TRBD1. With V trimmed by 6 bases and J by 1 base, 4 bases remained unmatched. Per germline, CDR1 DFQATT and CDR2 SNEGSKA (reference sequence). The CDR3 has 13 amino acids.

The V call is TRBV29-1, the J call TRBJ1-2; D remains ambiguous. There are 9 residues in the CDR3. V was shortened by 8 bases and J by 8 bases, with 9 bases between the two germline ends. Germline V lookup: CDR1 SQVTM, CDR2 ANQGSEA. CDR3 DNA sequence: TGCAGCCCGACCCCCGGCTACACCTTC. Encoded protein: CSPTPGYTF.

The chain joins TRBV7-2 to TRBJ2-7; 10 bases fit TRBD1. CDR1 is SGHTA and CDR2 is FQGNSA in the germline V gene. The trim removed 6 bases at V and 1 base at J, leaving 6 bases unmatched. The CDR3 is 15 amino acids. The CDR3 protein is CASSSLGQGSYEQYF. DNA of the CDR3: TGTGCCAGCAGTTCCTTGGGACAGGGGTCCTACGAGCAGTACTTC.

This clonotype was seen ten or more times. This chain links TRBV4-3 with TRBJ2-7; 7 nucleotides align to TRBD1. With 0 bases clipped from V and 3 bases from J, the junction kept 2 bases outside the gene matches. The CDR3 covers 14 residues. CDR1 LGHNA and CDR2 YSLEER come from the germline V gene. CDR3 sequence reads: CASSQDRGNYEQYF. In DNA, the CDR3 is TGCGCCAGCAGCCAAGACAGGGGGAACTACGAGCAGTACTTC.

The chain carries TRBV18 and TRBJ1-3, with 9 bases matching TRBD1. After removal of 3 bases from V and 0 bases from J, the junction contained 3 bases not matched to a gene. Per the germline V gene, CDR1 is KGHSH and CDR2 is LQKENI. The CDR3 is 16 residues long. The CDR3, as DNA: TGTGCCAGCTCACCGGGGACAGGGCGCTCTGGAAACACCATATATTTT. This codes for CASSPGTGRSGNTIYF.

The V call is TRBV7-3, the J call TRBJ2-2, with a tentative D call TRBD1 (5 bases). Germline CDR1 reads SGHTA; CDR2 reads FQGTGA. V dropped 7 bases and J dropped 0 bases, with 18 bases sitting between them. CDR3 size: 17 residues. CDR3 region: CASNLGVLGPNTGELFF. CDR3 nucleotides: TGTGCCAGCAATCTTGGGGTTTTGGGGCCGAACACCGGGGAGCTGTTTTTT.

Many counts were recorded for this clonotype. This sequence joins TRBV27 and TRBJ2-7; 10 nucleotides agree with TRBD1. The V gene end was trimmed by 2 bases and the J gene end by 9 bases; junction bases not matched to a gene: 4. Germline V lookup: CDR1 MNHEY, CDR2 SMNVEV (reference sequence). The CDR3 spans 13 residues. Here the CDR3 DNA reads TGTGCCAGCAGTTTAGACAGGGGGCGCGTGCAGTACTTC. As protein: CASSLDRGRVQYF.

CDR3: CSATNPGQGTSPLHF. DNA for the CDR3: TGCAGTGCTACAAACCCGGGACAGGGGACTTCACCCCTCCACTTT. The chain carries TRBV20-1 and TRBJ1-6; 10 positions match TRBD1. Germline CDR1 reads DFQATT; CDR2 reads SNEGSKA (reference sequence). The V segment lost 4 bases and the J segment 9 bases; nucleotides outside the gene matches: 9. This CDR3 region has 15 residues.

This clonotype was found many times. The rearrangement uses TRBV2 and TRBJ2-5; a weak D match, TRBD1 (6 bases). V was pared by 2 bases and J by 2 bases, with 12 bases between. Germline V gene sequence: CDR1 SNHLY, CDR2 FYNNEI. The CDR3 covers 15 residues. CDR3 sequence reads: CASSETPGQQETQYF. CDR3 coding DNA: TGTGCCAGCAGTGAAACACCGGGACAACAAGAGACCCAGTACTTC. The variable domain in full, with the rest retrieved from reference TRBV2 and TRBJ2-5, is EPEVTQTPSHQVTQMGQEVILRCVPISNHLYFYWYRQILGQKVEFLVSFYNNEISEKSEIFDDQFSVERPDGSNFTLKIRSTKLEDSAMYFCASSETPGQQETQYFGPGTRLLVL.

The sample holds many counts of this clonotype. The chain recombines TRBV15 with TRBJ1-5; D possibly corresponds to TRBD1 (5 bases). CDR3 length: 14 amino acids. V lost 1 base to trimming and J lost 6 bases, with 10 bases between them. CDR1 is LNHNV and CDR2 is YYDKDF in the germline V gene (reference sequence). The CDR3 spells CATSRVGPGQPQHF. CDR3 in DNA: TGTGCCACCAGCAGAGTGGGGCCGGGTCAGCCCCAGCATTTT.

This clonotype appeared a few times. The chain's CDR3 is CASSLRREGARAFF. In DNA form, the CDR3 reads TGCGCCAGCAGTCTTCGTCGGGAGGGGGCGCGGGCTTTCTTT. V gene TRBV4-1 combines with J gene TRBJ1-1, with 7 bases lining up with TRBD1. CDR3 length equals 14 residues. Germline values: CDR1 MGHRA, CDR2 YSYEKL. V lost 6 bases, J lost 11 bases, and 15 bases stayed unmatched.